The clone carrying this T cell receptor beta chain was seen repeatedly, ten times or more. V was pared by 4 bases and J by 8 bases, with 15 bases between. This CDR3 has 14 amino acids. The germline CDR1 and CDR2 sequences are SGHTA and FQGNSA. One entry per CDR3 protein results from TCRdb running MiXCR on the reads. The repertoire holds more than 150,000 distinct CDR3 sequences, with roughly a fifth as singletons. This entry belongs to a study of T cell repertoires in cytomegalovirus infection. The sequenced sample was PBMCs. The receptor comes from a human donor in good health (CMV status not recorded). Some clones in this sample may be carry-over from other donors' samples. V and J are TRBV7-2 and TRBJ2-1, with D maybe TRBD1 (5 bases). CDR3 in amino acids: CASSWIGVPHEQFF. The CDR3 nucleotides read TGTGCCAGCAGCTGGATAGGGGTTCCCCATGAGCAGTTCTTC.